The 32 T cell receptor beta chains in this list originate from one sample, sequenced in a study of shared clonotypes between healthy human individuals. Sequencing used immunoSEQ multiplex PCR; TCRdb keeps in-frame clones, though not all of them. The data hold hundreds of thousands of clones, with about 74% observed a single time. Source material: memory CD4+ T cells sorted from blood. Sample subset: CD45RA-negative fraction. The receptor source for this set is a woman in her twenties or thirties in good health.

This clone is a singleton in its sample. The CDR3 reads CASSLRPQDSFSYEQYF. The CDR3, as DNA: TGTGCCAGCAGCCTCCGACCACAGGACAGCTTTTCCTACGAGCAGTACTTC. The chain uses TRBV7-4 and TRBJ2-7; D is perhaps TRBD1 (6 bases). The CDR3 has 17 amino acids. The V gene's germline CDR1 is SGHVT and CDR2 SQSDAQ. Trimming stripped 5 bases from V and 1 base from J, with 21 bases between.

V gene TRBV2 combines with J gene TRBJ2-2; TRBD1 is a possible D gene (6 bases). The CDR3 has 13 amino acids. CDR1 SNHLY and CDR2 FYNNEI come from the germline V gene. Trimming removed 9 bases from V and 7 bases from J, with 15 bases in between. CDR3 amino acids: CASGQGQFGELFF. CDR3 sequence (DNA): TGTGCCAGTGGGCAGGGGCAATTCGGGGAGCTGTTTTTT.

This clone was observed many times. The V call is TRBV4-1, the J call TRBJ2-1; 10 bases map to TRBD2. Germline V gene data show CDR1 as MGHRA and CDR2 as YSYEKL. The CDR3 extends over 16 amino acids. The trim removed 2 bases at V and 0 bases at J, leaving 1 base unmatched. CDR3 residues: CASSQSSGSSYNEQFF. The CDR3 DNA follows: TGCGCCAGCAGCCAATCTAGCGGGAGCTCCTACAATGAGCAGTTCTTC.

The chain couples TRBV5-1 to TRBJ2-1; weak D call: TRBD2 (5 bases). This CDR3 region has 14 residues. CDR1 and CDR2 from the germline V gene are SGHRS and YFSETQ. Trimming stripped 1 base from V and 1 base from J, with 6 bases between. CDR3 loop: CASSLRDSYNEQFF. CDR3 nucleotides: TGCGCCAGCAGCTTGCGGGATTCCTACAATGAGCAGTTCTTC.

This sequence joins TRBV5-1 and TRBJ1-1; a possible D gene is TRBD1 (6 bases). V lost 4 bases to trimming and J lost 2 bases, with 15 bases between them. The CDR3 is 15 residues long. Per the germline V gene, CDR1 is SGHRS and CDR2 is YFSETQ. CDR3 nucleotide sequence: TGCGCCAGCAGCCGCAGGGACACAACTAACACTGAAGCTTTCTTT. Translating it yields CASSRRDTTNTEAFF.

The chain recombines TRBV25-1 with TRBJ1-1; the D is unclear. The V gene lost 3 bases and the J gene lost 4 bases, with 15 bases spanning the gap. Germline V gene lookup returns CDR1 MGHDK and CDR2 SYGVNS. The CDR3 extends over 15 amino acids. The CDR3 nucleotides are TGTGCCAGCAGTGATATTTCCGTTGGGTCCACTGAAGCTTTCTTT. It codes for CASSDISVGSTEAFF.

The gene calls are TRBV5-6 and TRBJ2-7; no clear D. The germline gives CDR1 SGHDT, CDR2 YYEEEE. V lost 3 bases and J lost 1, with 14 bases in between. The CDR3 contains 15 residues. In DNA form, the CDR3 reads TGTGCCAGCAGCTCCCTTGCGGCCGGATCCTACGAGCAGTACTTC. Translating gives CASSSLAAGSYEQYF.

The chain employs TRBV28 and TRBJ2-1; D unclear. The CDR3 runs 15 residues. V was clipped by 2 bases and J by 8 bases, with 16 bases between them. Germline CDR1 reads MDHEN; CDR2 reads SYDVKM. This CDR3 is CASSLRTTGIHEQFF. In nucleotides, the CDR3 is TGTGCCAGCAGTTTACGAACCACCGGTATCCATGAGCAGTTCTTC. Drawing the rest from reference TRBV28 and TRBJ2-1, the complete variable domain is DVKVTQSSRYLVKRTGEKVFLECVQDMDHENMFWYRQDPGLGLRLIYFSYDVKMKEKGDIPEGYSVSREKKERFSLILESASTNQTSMYLCASSLRTTGIHEQFFGPGTRLTVL.

V is TRBV28 and J is TRBJ2-2, with 8 bases lining up with TRBD1. The J segment lost 5 bases and the V segment lost 6 bases, leaving 8 bases of the junction unmatched. The CDR3 is made up of 15 amino acids. Per the germline V gene, CDR1 is MDHEN and CDR2 is SYDVKM. The CDR3 region has the DNA TGTGCCAGCAGCCTGACCTACAGGGGGACCGGGGAGCTGTTTTTT. Its protein is CASSLTYRGTGELFF. Supplemented by reference TRBV28 and TRBJ2-2, the full variable domain reads DVKVTQSSRYLVKRTGEKVFLECVQDMDHENMFWYRQDPGLGLRLIYFSYDVKMKEKGDIPEGYSVSREKKERFSLILESASTNQTSMYLCASSLTYRGTGELFFGEGSRLTVL.

The chain combines TRBV5-6 with TRBJ2-7; 11 bases match TRBD2. Per germline, CDR1 SGHDT and CDR2 YYEEEE. With V trimmed by 3 bases and J by 1 base, 3 bases remained unmatched. The CDR3 loop spans 15 amino acids. The CDR3 loop is CASSSSGRLSYEQYF. The DNA of the CDR3 is TGTGCCAGCAGCTCTAGCGGGAGGCTTTCCTACGAGCAGTACTTC.

The V call is TRBV5-4, the J call TRBJ1-1; D uncertain. V lost 4 bases to trimming and J lost 4 bases, with 14 bases between them. Germline CDR1 is SGHNT and CDR2 is YYREEE (reference sequence). The CDR3 totals 14 residues. The CDR3 loop is CASSGDGQATEAFF. The CDR3 DNA is TGTGCCAGCAGCGGTGACGGCCAGGCCACTGAAGCTTTCTTT.

This clone was found a few times. The chain uses TRBV28 and TRBJ1-2; TRBD1 might be the D (5 bases). The CDR3 extends over 13 amino acids. Germline V gives CDR1 MDHEN, CDR2 SYDVKM. V was clipped by 4 bases and J by 3 bases, with 9 bases between them. The CDR3 DNA follows: TGTGCCAGCAGTTGGCCAGGGTACTATGGCTACACCTTC. It codes for CASSWPGYYGYTF.

The chain combines TRBV6-6 with TRBJ1-1; 12 bases fit TRBD1. Germline CDR1 and CDR2: MNHNY and SVGAGI (reference sequence). The junction had 6 bases not matched to a gene; V was cut back by 6 bases and J by 4 bases. This CDR3 is built from 15 residues. CDR3 sequence reads: CASRPGQGASTEAFF. In DNA form, the CDR3 reads TGTGCCAGCAGGCCGGGACAGGGGGCCTCCACTGAAGCTTTCTTT.

The chain recombines TRBV18 with TRBJ2-5; no clear D gene. CDR1 and CDR2 from the germline V gene are KGHSH and LQKENI. The CDR3 is 13 amino acids. V dropped 3 bases and J dropped 4 bases, with 9 bases sitting between them. Here the CDR3 DNA reads TGTGCCAGCTCACCGACCCCCGGAGAGACCCAGTACTTC. It is translated as CASSPTPGETQYF.

The gene calls are TRBV19 and TRBJ2-4; TRBD2 aligns across 7 bases. CDR1 is LNHDA and CDR2 is SQIVND in the germline V gene (reference sequence). CDR3 length: 13 amino acids. Trimming at V came to 8 bases and at J to 6 bases, leaving 7 bases not matched to a gene. The CDR3 protein is CASALTSSNIQYF. The CDR3 DNA is TGTGCCAGTGCCTTGACTAGCTCAAACATTCAGTACTTC.

The rearrangement uses TRBV29-1 and TRBJ2-7; TRBD1 is a possible D gene (5 bases). V lost 2 bases and J lost 3, with 11 bases in between. CDR3 length: 13 residues. Germline CDR1 and CDR2: SQVTM and ANQGSEA. The CDR3: CSVEWQGSYEQYF. The CDR3 DNA reads as TGCAGCGTTGAATGGCAGGGTAGCTACGAGCAGTACTTC.

This sequence joins TRBV30 and TRBJ2-5; D ambiguous. Trimming took 1 base from V and 1 from J, leaving 7 bases between them. Looked up from germline, CDR1 is GTSNPN and CDR2 is SVGIG (reference sequence). This CDR3 has 13 residues. DNA for the CDR3: TGTGCCTGGAGTGGTACAGTCCAAGAGACCCAGTACTTC. It translates to CAWSGTVQETQYF.

The J gene is TRBJ2-5, the V gene TRBV25-1; 7 bases are shared with TRBD2. CDR3 size: 17 residues. The J segment lost 4 bases and the V segment lost 3 bases, leaving 14 bases of the junction unmatched. Germline V CDR1 and CDR2: MGHDK, SYGVNS. Here the CDR3 reads CASSDKGEGKAGETQYF. As DNA, the CDR3 is TGTGCCAGCAGTGATAAAGGGGAGGGTAAAGCGGGAGAGACCCAGTACTTC.

This sequence joins TRBV7-6 and TRBJ1-1, with D uncertain. The CDR3 extends over 14 amino acids. Trimming pared 6 bases from V and 4 bases from J, leaving 15 bases between. Germline CDR1 reads SGHVS; CDR2 reads FNYEAQ. The CDR3 DNA is TGTGCCAGCAGGGCCGACCCCGCTACCACTGAAGCTTTCTTT. This translates into CASRADPATTEAFF.

This clone was seen a single time. CDR3 sequence: CASSGGSGYTF. As DNA, the CDR3 is TGTGCCAGCAGTGGCGGGAGTGGCTACACCTTC. This chain connects TRBV6-5 to TRBJ1-2; D gene ambiguous. The CDR3 is made up of 11 amino acids. The germline V gene has CDR1 MNHEY and CDR2 SVGAGI. V was trimmed by 5 bases and J by 7 bases, leaving 8 bases between them.

The rearrangement links TRBV2 to TRBJ2-5, with TRBD2 matching over 13 bases. After removal of 8 bases from V and 5 bases from J, the junction contained 8 bases not matched to a gene. The CDR3 covers 15 residues. CDR1 is SNHLY and CDR2 is FYNNEI in the germline V gene. CDR3 sequence: CASDRGLAGTETQYF. The CDR3 DNA is TGTGCCAGCGACAGGGGACTAGCGGGAACGGAGACCCAGTACTTC.

The J gene is TRBJ2-4, the V gene TRBV6-1, with unresolved D. Germline CDR1 reads MNHNS; CDR2 reads SASEGT. CDR3 size: 13 residues. Trimming removed 10 bases from V and 0 bases from J, with 10 bases in between. The CDR3 DNA reads TGTGCCACCACCACTATAGCCAAAAACATTCAGTACTTC. This codes for CATTTIAKNIQYF.

CDR3 sequence (DNA): TGTGCCAGTAGTGCCGACAGGGTACAAGAGACCCAGTACTTC. Translated, it gives CASSADRVQETQYF. The chain uses TRBV19 and TRBJ2-5, with TRBD1 matching over 7 bases. Looked up from germline, CDR1 is LNHDA and CDR2 is SQIVND (reference sequence). Trimming took 5 bases from V and 2 from J; bases not matched to a gene: 5. The CDR3 consists of 14 residues.

This sequence joins TRBV23-1 and TRBJ2-5; D might be TRBD1 (6 bases). TRBV23-1 qualifies as an ORF whose function is uncertain. Trimming shortened V by 1 base and J by 3 bases, and 9 bases separated the two germline ends. The CDR3 is 14 residues long. The CDR3 sequence: CASSQYNREETQYF. The DNA of the CDR3 is TGCGCCAGCAGTCAATACAACAGGGAAGAGACCCAGTACTTC.

Of note for this clone: The junction departs from the called germline gene at one end, perhaps through a read error. The chain joins TRBV18 to TRBJ2-5; D gene unclear. This CDR3 comprises 11 residues. Germline V gene lookup returns CDR1 KGHSH and CDR2 LQKENI. CDR3 in DNA: TGTGCCAGCTCAACACCAGAGACCCAGTACTTC. Its protein product is CASSTPETQYF.

V usage is TRBV6-5 and J usage is TRBJ1-2; TRBD1 aligns across 8 bases. CDR1 MNHEY and CDR2 SVGAGI come from the germline V gene. The CDR3 loop spans 15 amino acids. With 6 bases clipped from V and 2 bases from J, the junction kept 8 bases outside the gene matches. The DNA of the CDR3 is TGTGCCAGCAGCCGGACAGGGCAAGGCAACTATGGCTACACCTTC. Its protein is CASSRTGQGNYGYTF.

The rearrangement joins TRBV14 to TRBJ1-2; TRBD1 is a possible D gene (5 bases). Germline V gives CDR1 SGHDN, CDR2 FVKESK. V was shortened by 1 base and J by 8 bases, with 14 bases between the two germline ends. The CDR3 is 14 residues long. The CDR3: CASSQGQGWNGYTF. DNA for the CDR3: TGTGCCAGCAGCCAAGGGCAGGGCTGGAACGGCTACACCTTC.

This rearrangement joins TRBV7-9 to TRBJ1-1; possible D gene TRBD1, 5 bases. CDR1 is SEHNR, CDR2 FQNEAQ, per germline (reference sequence). Trimming removed 3 bases from V and 3 bases from J, with 14 bases in between. This CDR3 contains 15 residues. The CDR3 loop reads CASSFGRVRDTEAFF. For the CDR3, the DNA is TGTGCCAGCAGCTTTGGCAGGGTGAGAGACACTGAAGCTTTCTTT.

This clone was seen a handful of times. The CDR3 DNA is TGTGCCAGCAGTTTAAAGGCCCCGGGGGGCTGGGCGCAGTACTTC. The encoded protein is CASSLKAPGGWAQYF. The V gene is TRBV28, the J gene TRBJ2-7, with D possibly matching TRBD2 (7 bases). The length of the CDR3 is 15 residues. V lost 2 bases to trimming and J lost 9 bases, with 20 bases between them. Germline-derived CDR1 and CDR2 are MDHEN and SYDVKM. The entire variable domain, with the rest obtained from reference TRBV28 and TRBJ2-7, is as follows: DVKVTQSSRYLVKRTGEKVFLECVQDMDHENMFWYRQDPGLGLRLIYFSYDVKMKEKGDIPEGYSVSREKKERFSLILESASTNQTSMYLCASSLKAPGGWAQYFGPGTRLTVT.

The rearrangement uses TRBV11-2 and TRBJ2-1; D is unresolved. Deletions cut 5 bases from V and 5 bases from J, with 10 bases between. Germline CDR1 and CDR2: SGHAT and FQNNGV. The CDR3 loop spans 13 amino acids. The CDR3 is CASSPPSHNEQFF. For the CDR3, the DNA is TGTGCCAGCAGCCCACCATCCCACAATGAGCAGTTCTTC. The full variable domain, completed using reference TRBV11-2 and TRBJ2-1, is EAGVAQSPRYKIIEKRQSVAFWCNPISGHATLYWYQQILGQGPKLLIQFQNNGVVDDSQLPKDRFSAERLKGVDSTLKIQPAKLEDSAVYLCASSPPSHNEQFFGPGTRLTVL.

V gene TRBV25-1 combines with J gene TRBJ2-5; 8 bases are a match to TRBD2. Losses at the gene ends were 8 bases for V and 4 bases for J; bases not matched to a gene: 9. The CDR3 runs 14 residues. Germline V gives CDR1 MGHDK, CDR2 SYGVNS. The CDR3 bases are TGTGCCAGCCGCGGAGCGGGAGAGGTAGAGACCCAGTACTTC. This sequence encodes CASRGAGEVETQYF.

This clone was seen at least ten times. V is TRBV19 and J is TRBJ2-7; 8 bases fit TRBD2. V was clipped by 5 bases and J by 0 bases; unmatched bases: 6. The CDR3 contains 15 residues. Germline loops: CDR1 LNHDA, CDR2 SQIVND (reference sequence). The CDR3 here is CASSLVAGNSYEQYF. The CDR3 bases are TGTGCCAGTAGTCTCGTAGCGGGGAACTCCTACGAGCAGTACTTC.